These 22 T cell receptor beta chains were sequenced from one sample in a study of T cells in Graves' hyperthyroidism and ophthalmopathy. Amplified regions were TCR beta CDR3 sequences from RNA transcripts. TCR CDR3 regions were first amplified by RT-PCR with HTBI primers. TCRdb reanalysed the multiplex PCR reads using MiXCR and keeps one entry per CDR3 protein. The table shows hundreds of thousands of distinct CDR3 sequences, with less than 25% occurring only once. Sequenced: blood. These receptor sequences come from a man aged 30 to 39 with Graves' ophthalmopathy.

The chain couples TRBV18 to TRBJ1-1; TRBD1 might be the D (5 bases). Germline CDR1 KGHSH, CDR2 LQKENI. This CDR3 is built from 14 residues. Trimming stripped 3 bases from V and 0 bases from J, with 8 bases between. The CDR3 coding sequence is TGTGCCAGCTCACCGAGGGACTTGAACACTGAAGCTTTCTTT. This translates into CASSPRDLNTEAFF.

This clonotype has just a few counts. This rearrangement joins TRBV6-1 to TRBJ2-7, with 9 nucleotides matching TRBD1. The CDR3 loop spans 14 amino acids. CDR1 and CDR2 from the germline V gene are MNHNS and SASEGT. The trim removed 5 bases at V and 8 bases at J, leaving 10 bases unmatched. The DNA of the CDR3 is TGTGCCAGCAGTCGGGACAGGGACTCTCTCCAGCAGTACTTC. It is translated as CASSRDRDSLQQYF.

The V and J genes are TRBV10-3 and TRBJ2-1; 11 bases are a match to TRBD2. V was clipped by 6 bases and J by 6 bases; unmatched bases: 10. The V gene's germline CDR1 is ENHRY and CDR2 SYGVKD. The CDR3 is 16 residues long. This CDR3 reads CAISQRALAGVNEQFF. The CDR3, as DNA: TGTGCCATCAGCCAAAGAGCACTAGCGGGAGTCAATGAGCAGTTCTTC.

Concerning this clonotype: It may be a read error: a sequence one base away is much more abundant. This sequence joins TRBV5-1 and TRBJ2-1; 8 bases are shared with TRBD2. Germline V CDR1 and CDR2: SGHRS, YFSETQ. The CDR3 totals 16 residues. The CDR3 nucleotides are TGCGCCAGCGGCTTGGATTTGGCTAGCGGGTACAATGAGCAGTTCTTC. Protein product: CASGLDLASGYNEQFF.

The CDR3 nucleotides are TGCGCCAGCAGCTCCCCTAGTCCGGGCGGGGTCAACGAGCAGTTCTTC. Its translation: CASSSPSPGGVNEQFF. The chain uses TRBV5-1 and TRBJ2-1, with D perhaps matching TRBD2 (6 bases). The germline V gene has CDR1 SGHRS and CDR2 YFSETQ. The CDR3 loop spans 16 amino acids. V was pared by 3 bases and J by 10 bases, with 23 bases between.

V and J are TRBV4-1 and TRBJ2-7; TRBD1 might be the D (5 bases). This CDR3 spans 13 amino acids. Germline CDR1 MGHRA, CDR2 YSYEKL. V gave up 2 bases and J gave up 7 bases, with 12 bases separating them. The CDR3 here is CASSQMKGQEQYF. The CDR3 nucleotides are TGCGCCAGCAGCCAAATGAAGGGGCAAGAGCAGTACTTC.

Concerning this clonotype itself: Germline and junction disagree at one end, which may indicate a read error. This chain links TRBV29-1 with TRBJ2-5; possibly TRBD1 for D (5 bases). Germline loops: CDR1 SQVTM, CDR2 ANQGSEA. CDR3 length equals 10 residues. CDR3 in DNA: TGCAGCGTTGTATCGGACACCCACTACTTC. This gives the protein CSVVSDTHYF.

The CDR3: CAISESGGGNQPQHF. The CDR3 nucleotides are TGTGCCATCAGTGAGTCGGGAGGGGGCAATCAGCCCCAGCATTTT. V is TRBV10-3 and J is TRBJ1-5; tentative D call: TRBD1 (5 bases). CDR1 and CDR2 (germline): ENHRY, SYGVKD. Trimming took 0 bases from V and 2 from J, leaving 8 bases between them. CDR3 length: 15 residues.

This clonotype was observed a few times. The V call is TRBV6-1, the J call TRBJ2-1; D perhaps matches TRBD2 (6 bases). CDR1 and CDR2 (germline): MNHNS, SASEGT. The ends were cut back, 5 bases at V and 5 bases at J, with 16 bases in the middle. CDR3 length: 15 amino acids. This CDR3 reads CASSNPPGVNNEQFF. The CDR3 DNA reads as TGTGCCAGCAGTAACCCCCCGGGAGTGAACAATGAGCAGTTCTTC.

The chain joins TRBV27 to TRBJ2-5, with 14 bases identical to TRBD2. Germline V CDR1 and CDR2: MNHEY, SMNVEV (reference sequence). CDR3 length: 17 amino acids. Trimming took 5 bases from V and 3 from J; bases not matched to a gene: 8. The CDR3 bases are TGTGCCAGCAGTGCGGGACTAGCGGGAGTTGGTAAAGAGACCCAGTACTTC. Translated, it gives CASSAGLAGVGKETQYF.

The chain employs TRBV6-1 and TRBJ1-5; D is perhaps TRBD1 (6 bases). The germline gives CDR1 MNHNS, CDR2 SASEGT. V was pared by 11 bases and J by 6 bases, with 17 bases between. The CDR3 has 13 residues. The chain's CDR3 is CARPKGGCQPQHF. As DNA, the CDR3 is TGTGCCCGGCCCAAGGGGGGCTGTCAGCCCCAGCATTTT.

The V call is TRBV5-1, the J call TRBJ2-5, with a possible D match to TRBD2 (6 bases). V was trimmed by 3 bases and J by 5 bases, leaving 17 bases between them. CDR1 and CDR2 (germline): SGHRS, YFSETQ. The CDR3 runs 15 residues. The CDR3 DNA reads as TGCGCCAGCAGCTCGCCGGGACTCCAGGTGGAGACCCAGTACTTC. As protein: CASSSPGLQVETQYF.

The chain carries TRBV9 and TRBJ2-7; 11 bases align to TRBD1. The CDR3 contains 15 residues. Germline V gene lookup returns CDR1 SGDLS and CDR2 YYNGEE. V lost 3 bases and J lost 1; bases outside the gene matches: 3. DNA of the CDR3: TGTGCCAGCAGCGCGGGACAGGGGGATTCCTACGAGCAGTACTTC. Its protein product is CASSAGQGDSYEQYF.

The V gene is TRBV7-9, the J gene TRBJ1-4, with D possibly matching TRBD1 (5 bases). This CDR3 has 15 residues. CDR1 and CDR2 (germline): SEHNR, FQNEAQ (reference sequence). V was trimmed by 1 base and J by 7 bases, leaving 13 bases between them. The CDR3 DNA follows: TGTGCCAGCAGCTTAGAGCTGGGGCGGGGTGAAAAACTGTTTTTT. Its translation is CASSLELGRGEKLFF.

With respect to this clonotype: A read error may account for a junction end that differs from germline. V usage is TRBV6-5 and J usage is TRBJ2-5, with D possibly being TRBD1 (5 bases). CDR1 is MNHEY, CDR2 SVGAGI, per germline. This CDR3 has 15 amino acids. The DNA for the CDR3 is TGTGCCAGCAGTTGGATAGGGGCGGTTGGAGAGATCCAGTACTTC. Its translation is CASSWIGAVGEIQYF.

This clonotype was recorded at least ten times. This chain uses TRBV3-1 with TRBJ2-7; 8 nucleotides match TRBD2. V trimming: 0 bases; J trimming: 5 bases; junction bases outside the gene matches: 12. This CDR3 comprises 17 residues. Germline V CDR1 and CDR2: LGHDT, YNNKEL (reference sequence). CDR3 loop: CASSQERNSGILDEQYF. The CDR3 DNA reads TGTGCCAGCAGCCAAGAGCGCAATAGCGGGATTCTCGACGAGCAGTACTTC.

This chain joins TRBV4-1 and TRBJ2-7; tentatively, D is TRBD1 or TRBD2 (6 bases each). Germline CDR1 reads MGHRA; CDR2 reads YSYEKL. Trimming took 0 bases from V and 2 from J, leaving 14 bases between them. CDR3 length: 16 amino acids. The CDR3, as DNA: TGCGCCAGCAGCCAAGAGGGCAGGGGAGGCCCCTACGAGCAGTACTTC. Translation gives CASSQEGRGGPYEQYF.

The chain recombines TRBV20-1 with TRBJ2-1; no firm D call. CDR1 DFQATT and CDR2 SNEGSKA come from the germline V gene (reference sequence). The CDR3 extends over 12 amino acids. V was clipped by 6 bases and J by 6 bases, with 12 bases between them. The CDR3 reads CSALSVSNEQFF. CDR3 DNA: TGCAGTGCCCTAAGCGTGTCCAATGAGCAGTTCTTC.

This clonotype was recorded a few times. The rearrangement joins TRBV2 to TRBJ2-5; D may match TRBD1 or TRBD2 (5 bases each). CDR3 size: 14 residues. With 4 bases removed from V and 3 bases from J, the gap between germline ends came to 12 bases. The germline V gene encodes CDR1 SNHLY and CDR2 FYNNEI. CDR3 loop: CASSGGTVKETQYF. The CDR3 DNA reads TGTGCCAGCAGTGGTGGGACCGTAAAAGAGACCCAGTACTTC. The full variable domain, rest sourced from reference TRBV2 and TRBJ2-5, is EPEVTQTPSHQVTQMGQEVILRCVPISNHLYFYWYRQILGQKVEFLVSFYNNEISEKSEIFDDQFSVERPDGSNFTLKIRSTKLEDSAMYFCASSGGTVKETQYFGPGTRLLVL.

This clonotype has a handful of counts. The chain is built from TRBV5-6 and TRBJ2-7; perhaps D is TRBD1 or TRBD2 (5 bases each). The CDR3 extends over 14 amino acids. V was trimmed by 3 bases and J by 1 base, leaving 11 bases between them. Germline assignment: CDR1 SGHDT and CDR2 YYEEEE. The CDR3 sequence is CASSWGRVSYEQYF. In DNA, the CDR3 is TGTGCCAGCAGCTGGGGACGGGTATCCTACGAGCAGTACTTC.

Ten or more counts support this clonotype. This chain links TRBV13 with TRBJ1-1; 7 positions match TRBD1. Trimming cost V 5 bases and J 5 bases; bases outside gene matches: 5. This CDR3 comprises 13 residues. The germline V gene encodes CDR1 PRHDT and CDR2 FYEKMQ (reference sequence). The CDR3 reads CASSARGQTEAFF. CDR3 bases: TGTGCCAGCAGCGCAAGGGGGCAAACTGAAGCTTTCTTT.

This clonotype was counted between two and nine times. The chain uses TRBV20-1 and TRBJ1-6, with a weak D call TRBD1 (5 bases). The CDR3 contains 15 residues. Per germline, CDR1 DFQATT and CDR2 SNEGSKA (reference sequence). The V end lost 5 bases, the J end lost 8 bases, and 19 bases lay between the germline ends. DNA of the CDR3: TGCAGTGCTGAAGAACAGGCAATCTCTTATTCACCCCTCCACTTT. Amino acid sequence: CSAEEQAISYSPLHF.